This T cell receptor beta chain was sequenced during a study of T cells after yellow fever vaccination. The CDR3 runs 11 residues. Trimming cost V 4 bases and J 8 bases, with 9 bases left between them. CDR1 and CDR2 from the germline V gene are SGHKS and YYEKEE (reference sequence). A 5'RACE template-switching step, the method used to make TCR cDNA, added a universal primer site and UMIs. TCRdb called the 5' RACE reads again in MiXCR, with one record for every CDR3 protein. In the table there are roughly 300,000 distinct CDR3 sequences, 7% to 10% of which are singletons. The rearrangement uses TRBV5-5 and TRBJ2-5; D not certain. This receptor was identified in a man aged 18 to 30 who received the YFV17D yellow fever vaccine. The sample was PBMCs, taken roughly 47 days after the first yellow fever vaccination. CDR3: CASSRDGTQYF. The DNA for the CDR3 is TGTGCCAGCAGCCGTGACGGAACCCAGTACTTC.